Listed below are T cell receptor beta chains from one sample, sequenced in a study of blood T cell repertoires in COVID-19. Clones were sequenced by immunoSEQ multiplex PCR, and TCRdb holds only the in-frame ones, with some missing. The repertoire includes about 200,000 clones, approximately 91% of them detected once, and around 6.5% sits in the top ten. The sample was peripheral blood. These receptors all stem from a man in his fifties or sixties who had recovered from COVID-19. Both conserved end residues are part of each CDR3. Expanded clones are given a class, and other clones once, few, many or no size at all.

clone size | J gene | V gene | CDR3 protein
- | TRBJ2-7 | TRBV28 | CASSLGTLAGVEEQYF
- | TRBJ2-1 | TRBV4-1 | CASSQDSRLAGGYNEQFF
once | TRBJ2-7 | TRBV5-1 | CASSLGQGAGVAQHEQYF
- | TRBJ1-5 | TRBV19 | CASSIGQTSNQPQHF
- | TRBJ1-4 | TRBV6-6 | CASGGAIYGYNEKLFF
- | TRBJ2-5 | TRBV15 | CATSRDFRAETQYF
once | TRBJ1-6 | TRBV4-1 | CASSQVQYRGTYNSPLHF
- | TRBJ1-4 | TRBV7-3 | CASSTRTGEKLFF
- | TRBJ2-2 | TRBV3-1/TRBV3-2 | CASSQDQGARNTGELFF
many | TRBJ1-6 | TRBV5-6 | CASSLTWPLHF
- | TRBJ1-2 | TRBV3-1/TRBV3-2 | CASSQAYGYTF
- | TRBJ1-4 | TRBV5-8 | CASSLPRTGKFF
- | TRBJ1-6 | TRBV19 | CASSISSNSPLHF
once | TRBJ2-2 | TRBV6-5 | CASSYGGVYGGELFF
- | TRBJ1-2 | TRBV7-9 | CASSLGRGNGYTF
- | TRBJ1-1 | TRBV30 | CAWSIDRNTEAFF
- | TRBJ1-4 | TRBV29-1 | CSVSYRGTNEKLFF
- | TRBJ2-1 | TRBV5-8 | CASSLLLARNYNEQFF
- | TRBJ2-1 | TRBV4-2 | CASRSGTQIEQFF
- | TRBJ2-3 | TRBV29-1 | CSVGGTGSTDTQYF
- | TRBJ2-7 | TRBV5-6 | CASSPRGTPLYEQYF
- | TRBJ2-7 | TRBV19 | CASSTDLFLYEQYF
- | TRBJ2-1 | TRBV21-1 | CASGPRGPPSYNEQFF
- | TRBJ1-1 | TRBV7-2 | CASSWAGRGGTEAFF
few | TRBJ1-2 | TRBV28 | CASRADHFYGYTF
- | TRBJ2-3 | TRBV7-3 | CASSLTKEGSDTQYF
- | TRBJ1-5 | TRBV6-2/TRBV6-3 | CASSLGQADNQPQHF
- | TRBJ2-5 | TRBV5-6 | CASSLGQVGQETQYF
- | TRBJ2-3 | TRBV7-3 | CASSLYKRRGGQGVELGDTQYF
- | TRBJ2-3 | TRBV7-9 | CASSLPGTGGSQYF
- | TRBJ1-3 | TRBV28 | CASSSPPGQGGNTIYF
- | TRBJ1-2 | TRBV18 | CASSRDSLYGYTF
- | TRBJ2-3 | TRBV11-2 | CASSPGLTDTQYF
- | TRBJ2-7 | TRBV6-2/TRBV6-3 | CASSFGSYEQYF
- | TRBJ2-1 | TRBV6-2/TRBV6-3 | CASSYSIQTGNYNEQFF
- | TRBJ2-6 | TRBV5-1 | CASSLTGTPTSGANVLTF
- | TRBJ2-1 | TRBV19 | CASSIDSTGNEQFF
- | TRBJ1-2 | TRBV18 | CASSASLLTQGSYGYTF
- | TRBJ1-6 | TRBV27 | CASRRTGAIYNSPLHF
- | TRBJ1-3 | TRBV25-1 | CASSVRGSGNTIYF
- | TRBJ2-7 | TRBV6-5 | CASAPGTGGLYEQYF
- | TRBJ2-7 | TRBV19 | CASSTATGSSYEQYF
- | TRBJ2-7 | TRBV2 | CASMRQGVTYEQYF
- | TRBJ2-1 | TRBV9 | CASSVVGLPSGRARGENEQFF
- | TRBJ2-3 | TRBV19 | CASSRSRIPGTDTQYF
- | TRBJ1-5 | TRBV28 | CASSSRRSGYSNQPQHF
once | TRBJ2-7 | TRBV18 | CASSPPSLYEQYF
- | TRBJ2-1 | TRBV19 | CASSIDLLAGGNEQFF
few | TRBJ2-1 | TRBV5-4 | CASSLQGEEQFF
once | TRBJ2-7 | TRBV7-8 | CASSLDRVYEQYF
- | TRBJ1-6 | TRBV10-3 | CAISELLTGGNSPLHF
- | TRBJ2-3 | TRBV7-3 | CASSYDRYTDTQYF
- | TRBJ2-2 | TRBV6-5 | CASSYREFGRELFF
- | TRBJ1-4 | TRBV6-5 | CASNRGYRANEKLFF
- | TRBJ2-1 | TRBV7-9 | CASKFPGSYNEQFF
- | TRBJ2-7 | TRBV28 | CASSLTGTGGKPGEQYF